This TCR beta chain was identified during a study of T cell responses to AZD1222 COVID-19 vaccine. Study background: Pooled together were second doses at about 4 or about 12 weeks.

The data were produced by immunoSEQ multiplex PCR, yet TCRdb's version contains in-frame clones alone and is incomplete. The table shows 25,000 to 30,000 clones, with approximately 88% occurring only once. Study results and limitations: Seropositive AZD1222 recipients at baseline numbered only five or six. Two AZD1222 doses significantly raised spike-specific TCR breadth and depth over controls. Researchers took repertoire samples only after the peak T cell response had come.

This CDR3 contains 15 residues. The germline CDR1 and CDR2 sequences are SGHNT and YYREEE (reference sequence). The V segment lost 2 bases and the J segment 8 bases; nucleotides outside the gene matches: 10. About this clone itself: The antigen is unknown.

The chain has TRBV5-4 and TRBJ1-1, with 9 bases fitting TRBD1. This sample comprised peripheral blood, obtained on day 0 of AZD1222 vaccination. The source of this sequence is an adult in good health. The CDR3 loop reads CASSLPGQGLSEAFF. CDR3 DNA: TGTGCCAGCAGCTTACCTGGACAGGGGTTATCAGAAGCTTTCTTT.